Shown below are 21 T cell receptor beta chains from a single sample sequenced in a study of T cells in Graves' hyperthyroidism and ophthalmopathy. TCR beta CDR3 regions were amplified from RNA transcripts. The HTBI primer set was used in a first-round RT-PCR of the TCR CDR3. TCRdb ran MiXCR on the multiplex PCR reads and lists one entry per CDR3 protein. Among 450,000 to 500,000 distinct CDR3 sequences, roughly 23% were seen once, and the ten largest hold about 53%. The sample consisted of blood. All receptors come from a woman in her sixties or seventies with Graves' ophthalmopathy.

In its sample, this clonotype was seen many times. This chain joins TRBV29-1 and TRBJ1-1; tentatively, D is TRBD1 (6 bases). Germline CDR1 and CDR2: SQVTM and ANQGSEA. This CDR3 is 13 amino acids long. With 4 bases removed from V and 5 bases from J, the gap between germline ends came to 14 bases. The CDR3 reads CSVVGTGSTEAFF. In DNA, the CDR3 is TGCAGCGTTGTGGGTACAGGGAGTACTGAAGCTTTCTTT.

This sequence joins TRBV7-2 and TRBJ2-3; TRBD2 matches 11 bases. Germline CDR1 SGHTA, CDR2 FQGNSA. V was clipped by 2 bases and J by 3 bases; unmatched bases: 7. This CDR3 has 17 amino acids. CDR3 coding DNA: TGTGCCAGCAGCTTACGTTTAGCGGGGGGGGGGACAGATACGCAGTATTTT. Protein sequence: CASSLRLAGGGTDTQYF. The full variable domain, in which reference TRBV7-2 and TRBJ2-3 provide the parts outside the CDR3, is GAGVSQSPSNKVTEKGKDVELRCDPISGHTALYWYRQSLGQGLEFLIYFQGNSAPDKSGLPSDRFSAERTGGSVSTLTIQRTQQEDSAVYLCASSLRLAGGGTDTQYFGPGTRLTVL.

This clonotype was found a few times. This rearrangement joins TRBV19 to TRBJ2-1; TRBD2 might be the D (7 bases). This CDR3 has 14 residues. Trimming removed 7 bases at V and 7 bases at J, with 17 bases between. Per germline, CDR1 LNHDA and CDR2 SQIVND (reference sequence). CDR3 sequence (DNA): TGTGCCAGTAATGTGCGGGGGCCTCAGAATGAGCAGTTCTTC. This translates into CASNVRGPQNEQFF. The whole variable domain, filled in from reference TRBV19 and TRBJ2-1, reads DGGITQSPKYLFRKEGQNVTLSCEQNLNHDAMYWYRQDPGQGLRLIYYSQIVNDFQKGDIAEGYSVSREKKESFPLTVTSAQKNPTAFYLCASNVRGPQNEQFFGPGTRLTVL.

This sequence joins TRBV6-6 and TRBJ2-7; 13 bases agree with TRBD2. The CDR3 runs to 16 residues. Unmatched junction bases numbered 3, after V lost 2 bases and J lost 2 bases. The germline gives CDR1 MNHNY, CDR2 SVGAGI (reference sequence). CDR3 nucleotide sequence: TGTGCCAGCAGTTACCCGGGACTAGCGGGGCCCTACGAGCAGTACTTC. This encodes CASSYPGLAGPYEQYF.

This clonotype was picked up a small number of times. The chain is built from TRBV6-1 and TRBJ1-4; D possibly corresponds to TRBD1 (6 bases). Trimming took off 1 base at V and 8 bases at J, with 17 bases between the two ends. Germline lookup yields CDR1 MNHNS and CDR2 SASEGT. The CDR3 extends over 16 amino acids. The CDR3 sequence is CASSEVGGAGREKLFF. Written as DNA, the CDR3 is TGTGCCAGCAGTGAAGTGGGGGGCGCGGGGAGAGAAAAACTGTTTTTT.

This clonotype was seen repeatedly, ten times or more. The rearrangement uses TRBV7-2 and TRBJ2-3; a weak D match, TRBD1 (5 bases). V was shortened by 1 base and J by 4 bases, with 12 bases between the two germline ends. CDR3 length equals 15 residues. CDR1 is SGHTA and CDR2 is FQGNSA in the germline V gene. DNA for the CDR3: TGTGCCAGCAGCTTAGGGGGCTTCCCAGCAGATACGCAGTATTTT. The encoded protein is CASSLGGFPADTQYF.

This clonotype was observed a few times. The gene calls are TRBV20-1 and TRBJ1-5; 7 nucleotides match TRBD1. The CDR3 spans 17 residues. With 0 bases clipped from V and 1 base from J, the junction kept 9 bases outside the gene matches. CDR1 DFQATT and CDR2 SNEGSKA come from the germline V gene (reference sequence). The CDR3 sequence: CSARENNRGLSNQPQHF. In DNA form, the CDR3 reads TGCAGTGCTAGAGAAAACAACAGGGGATTGAGCAATCAGCCCCAGCATTTT.

This chain links TRBV7-3 with TRBJ2-2, with TRBD2 matching 7 bases. Losses at the gene ends were 3 bases for V and 1 base for J; bases not matched to a gene: 5. CDR1 SGHTA and CDR2 FQGTGA come from the germline V gene. CDR3 length: 16 residues. DNA for the CDR3: TGTGCCAGCAGCTTTGTCCCTAGCGGGAACACCGGGGAGCTGTTTTTT. Translated: CASSFVPSGNTGELFF. Complete variable domain (other parts from reference TRBV7-3 and TRBJ2-2): GAGVSQTPSNKVTEKGKYVELRCDPISGHTALYWYRQSLGQGPEFLIYFQGTGAADDSGLPNDRFFAVRPEGSVSTLKIQRTERGDSAVYLCASSFVPSGNTGELFFGEGSRLTVL.

This clonotype was observed many times. The chain carries TRBV2 and TRBJ1-2, with a tentative D call TRBD1 (6 bases). The CDR3 extends over 13 amino acids. From germline, CDR1 is SNHLY and CDR2 FYNNEI. The ends were cut back, 7 bases at V and 3 bases at J, with 12 bases in the middle. This chain's CDR3 is CASNRDTYYGYTF. The DNA for the CDR3 is TGTGCCAGCAACAGGGACACTTACTATGGCTACACCTTC.

The V call is TRBV20-1, the J call TRBJ2-5, with D possibly matching TRBD1 (6 bases). The CDR3 runs to 14 residues. CDR1 DFQATT and CDR2 SNEGSKA come from the germline V gene (reference sequence). The ends were cut back, 4 bases at V and 5 bases at J, with 17 bases in the middle. In nucleotides, the CDR3 is TGCAGTGCTACCGCCCCAACAGGGCTTGAGACCCAGTACTTC. It yields the protein CSATAPTGLETQYF.

In regard to this clonotype: At one end the junction does not follow the germline gene, possibly because of a read error. V is TRBV12-3 or TRBV12-4 and J is TRBJ2-6; 7 bases fit TRBD1. The CDR3 loop spans 14 amino acids. The CDR3 bases are TGTGTCAGCAGAACGGGACACCGGGACAGCCCAATGACTTTC. The encoded protein is CVSRTGHRDSPMTF.

The V and J genes are TRBV28 and TRBJ2-7, with 9 bases that match TRBD1. Germline-derived CDR1 and CDR2 are MDHEN and SYDVKM. The CDR3 consists of 13 residues. The junction had 9 bases not matched to a gene; V was cut back by 10 bases and J by 5 bases. CDR3 sequence reads: CAIKQGAVNEQYF. The CDR3 nucleotides are TGTGCCATCAAACAGGGGGCTGTCAACGAGCAGTACTTC.

This chain uses TRBV5-1 with TRBJ2-7, with 7 bases aligning to TRBD2. V shed 5 bases, J shed 5 bases, and the junction held 10 bases outside the gene matches. The germline gives CDR1 SGHRS, CDR2 YFSETQ. The CDR3 spans 14 residues. The DNA of the CDR3 is TGCGCCAGCAGGGTCGTGACTAGCACGCACGAGCAGTACTTC. It encodes CASRVVTSTHEQYF.

The chain is built from TRBV6-1 and TRBJ1-1; D possibly corresponds to TRBD1 (6 bases). This CDR3 spans 15 amino acids. The germline V gene has CDR1 MNHNS and CDR2 SASEGT. The ends were cut back, 8 bases at V and 2 bases at J, with 18 bases in the middle. CDR3 protein: CASSRRKGGNTEAFF. In DNA, the CDR3 is TGTGCCAGCTCGCGCCGAAAAGGGGGTAACACTGAAGCTTTCTTT.

The rearrangement links TRBV20-1 to TRBJ2-5, with D possibly being TRBD1 (6 bases). Germline loops: CDR1 DFQATT, CDR2 SNEGSKA (reference sequence). The CDR3 has 16 amino acids. V was clipped by 4 bases and J by 1 base, with 19 bases between them. The CDR3 DNA follows: TGCAGTGCTATGGGCCCCCACAGGGACCGCCAAGAGACCCAGTACTTC. Its translation is CSAMGPHRDRQETQYF.

Only a few counts were recorded for this clonotype. This chain connects TRBV6-1 to TRBJ2-5, with D possibly matching TRBD1 (6 bases). V was shortened by 8 bases and J by 2 bases, with 21 bases between the two germline ends. In germline, CDR1 is MNHNS, CDR2 SASEGT. This CDR3 region has 16 residues. CDR3 bases: TGTGCCAGCGGGATAACAGGGAGAAGTGGACAAGAGACCCAGTACTTC. Its protein is CASGITGRSGQETQYF.

The chain combines TRBV10-3 with TRBJ1-1; D unclear. CDR1 and CDR2 from the germline V gene are ENHRY and SYGVKD. The CDR3 length is 11 residues. Trimming pared 2 bases from V and 4 bases from J, leaving 2 bases between. In nucleotides, the CDR3 is TGTGCCATCAGTGAGGGCACTGAAGCTTTCTTT. Translating it yields CAISEGTEAFF.

This chain joins TRBV2 and TRBJ1-2; D perhaps matches TRBD1 (6 bases). The CDR3 covers 14 residues. The germline V gene encodes CDR1 SNHLY and CDR2 FYNNEI. Trimming stripped 7 bases from V and 0 bases from J, with 12 bases between. CDR3 sequence (DNA): TGTGCCAGCATAACAGGGTTAGCTAACTATGGCTACACCTTC. Residues: CASITGLANYGYTF. The full variable domain, rest sourced from reference TRBV2 and TRBJ1-2, is EPEVTQTPSHQVTQMGQEVILRCVPISNHLYFYWYRQILGQKVEFLVSFYNNEISEKSEIFDDQFSVERPDGSNFTLKIRSTKLEDSAMYFCASITGLANYGYTFGSGTRLTVV.

This clonotype was seen only a few times. The chain links TRBV19 to TRBJ2-7; 9 nucleotides line up with TRBD1. CDR1 is LNHDA and CDR2 is SQIVND in the germline V gene (reference sequence). Trimming took 6 bases from V and 5 from J; bases not matched to a gene: 11. This CDR3 contains 15 residues. The CDR3 coding sequence is TGTGCCAGTAGCGATTTGGGACAGGGCGGGCACGAGCAGTACTTC. As protein: CASSDLGQGGHEQYF. The full variable domain, with the rest looked up from reference TRBV19 and TRBJ2-7, is DGGITQSPKYLFRKEGQNVTLSCEQNLNHDAMYWYRQDPGQGLRLIYYSQIVNDFQKGDIAEGYSVSREKKESFPLTVTSAQKNPTAFYLCASSDLGQGGHEQYFGPGTRLTVT.

The gene calls are TRBV12-3 or TRBV12-4 and TRBJ1-2, with 7 nucleotides matching TRBD1. Losses at the gene ends were 2 bases for V and 7 bases for J; bases not matched to a gene: 7. The CDR3 is made up of 14 amino acids. This CDR3 reads CASSLRQGGGGYTF. The DNA of the CDR3 is TGTGCCAGCAGTTTACGACAGGGAGGAGGTGGCTACACCTTC.

This clonotype occurred a few times. This chain uses TRBV6-2 or TRBV6-3 with TRBJ2-1; a possible D gene is TRBD2 (5 bases). The CDR3 is 14 residues long. The germline gives CDR1 MNHEY, CDR2 SVGEGT. The ends were cut back, 5 bases at V and 7 bases at J, with 15 bases in the middle. DNA for the CDR3: TGTGCCAGCAGTGTTAGTGGGCCGGGGAATGAGCAGTTCTTC. Protein product: CASSVSGPGNEQFF.